Listed here are 18 T cell receptor beta chains from one sample, sequenced in a study of beta chain features in type 1 diabetes. The sequenced template was cDNA made from the entire isolated RNA. The method was immunoSEQ multiplex PCR; TCRdb's version includes in-frame clones alone and lacks a portion of them. Altogether about 900,000 clones are present, about a sixth being singletons, with the ten largest covering about 0.025%. Sample: naive CD4+ T cells from blood. Receptors were obtained from a woman aged 18-29 years in good health.

This clone was observed once. This rearrangement joins TRBV28 to TRBJ2-2; 7 positions match TRBD2. Germline loops: CDR1 MDHEN, CDR2 SYDVKM. V lost 5 bases, J lost 2 bases, and 11 bases stayed unmatched. The CDR3 length is 17 residues. The DNA for the CDR3 is TGTGCCAGCAGTCGGACCACGGGACTACTCAACACCGGGGAGCTGTTTTTT. Encoded protein: CASSRTTGLLNTGELFF.

The sample holds a few counts of this clone. This chain joins TRBV6-6 and TRBJ2-1; D gene uncertain. V was pared by 9 bases and J by 8 bases, with 20 bases between. The CDR3 contains 14 residues. The germline V gene has CDR1 MNHNY and CDR2 SVGAGI (reference sequence). The CDR3 sequence is CASCTASTCYEQFF. The CDR3 bases are TGTGCCAGTTGCACGGCCAGTACTTGCTATGAGCAGTTCTTC.

This rearrangement joins TRBV7-9 to TRBJ2-1, with D possibly matching TRBD2 (6 bases). The CDR3 runs to 15 residues. Germline assignment: CDR1 SEHNR and CDR2 FQNEAQ (reference sequence). V lost 4 bases and J 2 bases, leaving 12 bases between the germline ends. The CDR3 spells CASSSPGGAYNEQFF. The CDR3 region has the DNA TGTGCCAGCAGCTCCCCCGGCGGGGCCTACAATGAGCAGTTCTTC.

In its sample, this clone was seen a few times. The chain employs TRBV19 and TRBJ1-2, with D unclear. The CDR3 covers 12 residues. V lost 8 bases to trimming and J lost 4 bases, with 11 bases between them. Germline lookup yields CDR1 LNHDA and CDR2 SQIVND (reference sequence). This CDR3 reads CASGPRGYGYTF. The DNA of the CDR3 is TGTGCCAGTGGGCCACGAGGCTATGGCTACACCTTC.

This chain links TRBV5-5 with TRBJ2-1; D not resolved. The CDR3 loop spans 13 amino acids. The germline CDR1 and CDR2 sequences are SGHKS and YYEKEE (reference sequence). V was trimmed by 5 bases and J by 6 bases, leaving 12 bases between them. In DNA, the CDR3 is TGTGCCAGCAGAACAATGGGCCTCAATGAGCAGTTCTTC. The encoded protein is CASRTMGLNEQFF.

Concerning this clone: One end of the junction varies from germline; a read error may be responsible. This chain uses TRBV7-2 with TRBJ1-2; D not resolved. CDR3 length equals 13 residues. Germline V gene data show CDR1 as SGHTA and CDR2 as FQGNSA. The CDR3 region has the DNA TGCCCCAGCAGCTTAGTGGGGAACTATGGCTACACCTTC. Encoded protein: CPSSLVGNYGYTF.

The chain joins TRBV11-2 to TRBJ2-2; 7 positions agree with TRBD1. The CDR3 sequence is 15 residues long. V was clipped by 1 base and J by 6 bases; unmatched bases: 5. Germline values: CDR1 SGHAT, CDR2 FQNNGV. CDR3 nucleotide sequence: TGTGCCAGCAGCTTAGGACAGGGTGGTTCCGGGGAGCTGTTTTTT. Protein product: CASSLGQGGSGELFF.

The chain joins TRBV5-6 to TRBJ1-2; D perhaps matches TRBD1 (5 bases). Germline assignment: CDR1 SGHDT and CDR2 YYEEEE. Deletions cut 0 bases from V and 7 bases from J, with 16 bases between. CDR3 length: 15 residues. The CDR3 region has the DNA TGTGCCAGCAGCTTGGCCGCGCGGGGGAAAAGTGGCTACACCTTC. Protein: CASSLAARGKSGYTF.

A few counts support this clone. The gene calls are TRBV10-3 and TRBJ2-3, with 7 bases lining up with TRBD2. Germline CDR1 reads ENHRY; CDR2 reads SYGVKD. Trimming took 9 bases from V and 2 from J; bases not matched to a gene: 8. This CDR3 is 14 amino acids long. The CDR3 region is CAITSEILTDTQYF. For the CDR3, the DNA is TGTGCCATAACTAGCGAAATACTCACAGATACGCAGTATTTT.

This chain joins TRBV7-2 and TRBJ2-3, with 7 bases matching TRBD2. This CDR3 is 15 amino acids long. In germline, CDR1 is SGHTA, CDR2 FQGNSA. The junction had 4 bases not matched to a gene; V was cut back by 2 bases and J by 2 bases. The CDR3 region is CASSLMRGNTDTQYF. For the CDR3, the DNA is TGTGCCAGCAGCTTAATGCGGGGGAACACAGATACGCAGTATTTT.

The V gene is TRBV7-2, the J gene TRBJ2-5; D remains unclear. V was clipped by 6 bases and J by 5 bases, with 10 bases between them. The germline CDR1 and CDR2 sequences are SGHTA and FQGNSA. The CDR3 length is 12 residues. The CDR3 coding sequence is TGTGCCAGCAGGGCTGACGGGGAGACCCAGTACTTC. The encoded protein is CASRADGETQYF.

The chain has TRBV29-1 and TRBJ2-7, with 13 positions matching TRBD2. The germline V gene has CDR1 SQVTM and CDR2 ANQGSEA. The CDR3 has 14 residues. V lost 7 bases and J lost 5; bases outside the gene matches: 8. CDR3 amino acids: CSASPGLAGHEQYF. CDR3 DNA: TGCAGCGCCAGTCCGGGACTAGCGGGACACGAGCAGTACTTC.

The V and J genes are TRBV6-5 and TRBJ2-5, with no clear D. Germline-derived CDR1 and CDR2 are MNHEY and SVGAGI. CDR3 length: 15 residues. The V gene lost 8 bases and the J gene lost 1 base, with 17 bases spanning the gap. CDR3 sequence: CASSADRDTQETQYF. The CDR3 bases are TGTGCCAGCTCGGCGGACCGAGATACCCAAGAGACCCAGTACTTC.

This clone was found a few times. CDR3 nucleotides: TGTGCCAGCCGGGGGAGCACTAGCTTTGAGACCCAGTACTTC. It specifies CASRGSTSFETQYF. The chain uses TRBV2 and TRBJ2-5; D possibly corresponds to TRBD2 (6 bases). Trimming cost V 8 bases and J 5 bases, with 18 bases left between them. Germline CDR1 SNHLY, CDR2 FYNNEI. The CDR3 is 14 amino acids.

This clone was seen a few times. V gene TRBV4-3 combines with J gene TRBJ1-4, with D perhaps TRBD1 (6 bases). Between the trimmed V and J ends, which lost 0 bases and 8 bases, there was a span of 16 bases. The CDR3 is 16 residues long. The germline gives CDR1 LGHNA, CDR2 YSLEER. The CDR3 sequence is CASSQDDRPGTEKLFF. As DNA, the CDR3 is TGCGCCAGCAGCCAAGATGATCGCCCCGGGACAGAAAAACTGTTTTTT.

The chain combines TRBV7-8 with TRBJ2-7, with D maybe TRBD2 (5 bases). V gave up 7 bases and J gave up 4 bases, with 11 bases separating them. CDR3 length: 12 amino acids. CDR1 and CDR2 (germline): SGHVS, FQNEAQ. The chain's CDR3 is CASTHTGYEQYF. The CDR3 coding sequence is TGTGCCAGCACCCACACGGGGTACGAGCAGTACTTC.

The rearrangement joins TRBV28 to TRBJ1-2; maybe TRBD1 (5 bases). The CDR3 loop spans 15 amino acids. The germline V gene has CDR1 MDHEN and CDR2 SYDVKM. The V gene lost 7 bases and the J gene lost 2 bases, with 17 bases spanning the gap. The CDR3 here is CASTPGVRRNYGYTF. The CDR3 DNA is TGTGCCAGCACCCCGGGGGTCAGGAGGAACTATGGCTACACCTTC.

This chain joins TRBV9 and TRBJ2-3, with 10 positions matching TRBD1. CDR1 and CDR2 from the germline V gene are SGDLS and YYNGEE. With 0 bases clipped from V and 1 base from J, the junction kept 5 bases outside the gene matches. The CDR3 has 17 amino acids. The CDR3 nucleotides are TGTGCCAGCAGCGTAGGCCCAGACAGGGGGCGCACAGATACGCAGTATTTT. It codes for CASSVGPDRGRTDTQYF.